This T cell receptor (beta chain) was sequenced during a study of T-cell reconstitution after alpha-beta-depleted transplantation in children. This clonotype was seen many times. A TCRbeta library incorporating unique molecular identifiers was prepared. TCRdb processed the PCR reads anew with MiXCR; each CDR3 protein has one entry. The repertoire has around 400,000 distinct CDR3 sequences, about 20% of them found once; the top ten carry approximately 3.8%. The TCR sequence derives from a human donor who donated a stem cell graft to a child with acute myeloid leukemia. Sample: PBMCs from the stem cell graft donor, taken from the stem cell graft.

The CDR3 sequence is CSALRGRGRGDTQYF. The CDR3 nucleotides read TGCAGTGCCCTTAGGGGCAGGGGGCGCGGAGATACGCAGTATTTT. The chain employs TRBV20-1 and TRBJ2-3; the match to TRBD1 covers 8 bases. CDR1 DFQATT and CDR2 SNEGSKA come from the germline V gene (reference sequence). CDR3 size: 15 residues. The V segment lost 6 bases and the J segment 5 bases; nucleotides outside the gene matches: 13.